Listed here are 22 T cell receptor beta chains from one sample, sequenced in a study of shared clonotypes between healthy human individuals. The table came from immunoSEQ multiplex PCR; TCRdb's copy has only in-frame clones and leaves some out. The sample records 2 million to 2.5 million clones, about nine tenths being singletons. Sequences were obtained from naive CD4+ T cells from PBMCs. Subset defined: CD45RA+ positively selected. The receptor source for this set is a young man in good health. Some clones in this sample may be carry-over from other donors' samples.

This clone was picked up a small number of times. CDR3 in amino acids: CASSPDRVTNEKLFF. The CDR3 DNA follows: TGTGCCAGCAGCCCAGACAGGGTGACTAATGAAAAACTGTTTTTT. The genes are TRBV7-9 and TRBJ1-4; 7 nucleotides agree with TRBD1. The CDR3 covers 15 residues. CDR1 and CDR2 from the germline V gene are SEHNR and FQNEAQ (reference sequence). V lost 5 bases to trimming and J lost 2 bases; unmatched junction nucleotides: 5.

The chain combines TRBV30 with TRBJ2-7, with 9 bases identical to TRBD2. The trim removed 5 bases at V and 3 bases at J, leaving 5 bases unmatched. CDR1 is GTSNPN and CDR2 is SVGIG in the germline V gene (reference sequence). The CDR3 consists of 13 residues. CDR3 sequence (DNA): TGTGCCTGGCAGCTAGCGGGAAACTACGAGCAGTACTTC. The encoded protein is CAWQLAGNYEQYF.

The CDR3 DNA is TGCGCCAGCAGCAAACCGACGGGAGCCCAAGAGACCCAGTACTTC. It specifies CASSKPTGAQETQYF. The chain couples TRBV5-1 to TRBJ2-5, with TRBD2 as a possible D gene (6 bases). The CDR3 has 15 amino acids. Trimming pared 4 bases from V and 1 base from J, leaving 14 bases between. CDR1 and CDR2 (germline): SGHRS, YFSETQ.

As concerns this clone: The same CDR3 can be traced to other DNA sequences in this sample. The chain links TRBV5-1 to TRBJ2-7, with unresolved D. V lost 4 bases and J 0 bases, leaving 14 bases between the germline ends. The CDR3 has 15 residues. The V gene's germline CDR1 is SGHRS and CDR2 YFSETQ. CDR3 nucleotides: TGCGCCAGCAGCCTAGGCCCTGGGCCCTCCTACGAGCAGTACTTC. Residues: CASSLGPGPSYEQYF.

In its sample, this clone was seen a few times. The chain carries TRBV6-5 and TRBJ2-1; the D is unclear. V lost 7 bases and J lost 6, with 10 bases in between. From germline, CDR1 is MNHEY and CDR2 SVGAGI. CDR3 size: 12 residues. In DNA, the CDR3 is TGTGCCAGCACTACTGGTGGCAATGAGCAGTTCTTC. It translates to CASTTGGNEQFF.

The CDR3 protein is CASSTQDRYYGYTF. The CDR3 nucleotides read TGTGCCAGCAGTACACAGGACAGATACTATGGCTACACCTTC. The chain uses TRBV28 and TRBJ1-2; maybe TRBD1 (6 bases). This CDR3 has 14 residues. V gave up 5 bases and J gave up 3 bases, with 13 bases separating them. CDR1 is MDHEN and CDR2 is SYDVKM in the germline V gene.

The chain combines TRBV2 with TRBJ1-1; a possible D gene is TRBD1 (6 bases). With 2 bases removed from V and 0 bases from J, the gap between germline ends came to 10 bases. Germline V gives CDR1 SNHLY, CDR2 FYNNEI. CDR3 length: 15 residues. The CDR3 DNA is TGTGCCAGCAGTGAATCTAACAGGGTGAACACTGAAGCTTTCTTT. It specifies CASSESNRVNTEAFF.

CDR3 DNA sequence: TGTGCCAGCAGCTTTTGGGTCGGACAGGGAGGCGGCAATCAGCCCCAGCATTTT. Its protein product is CASSFWVGQGGGNQPQHF. The chain carries TRBV7-9 and TRBJ1-5; TRBD1 aligns across 8 bases. Trimming cost V 3 bases and J 2 bases; bases outside gene matches: 12. CDR3 size: 18 residues. Per germline, CDR1 SEHNR and CDR2 FQNEAQ (reference sequence).

The chain carries TRBV28 and TRBJ1-4; the D gene is possibly TRBD1 (5 bases). Germline V gene lookup returns CDR1 MDHEN and CDR2 SYDVKM. The CDR3 extends over 15 amino acids. Deletions cut 5 bases from V and 5 bases from J, with 15 bases between. The CDR3 bases are TGTGCCAGCAGTGTCCGCGGGGGGGAAAATGAAAAACTGTTTTTT. This gives the protein CASSVRGGENEKLFF.

The chain couples TRBV7-2 to TRBJ1-2, with TRBD1 as a possible D gene (6 bases). The V gene's germline CDR1 is SGHTA and CDR2 FQGNSA. The CDR3 sequence is 13 residues long. V lost 3 bases and J lost 7, with 12 bases in between. The CDR3 is CASSFEGVAGYTF. The CDR3 nucleotides are TGTGCCAGCAGCTTTGAGGGGGTGGCTGGCTACACCTTC.

The chain uses TRBV6-1 and TRBJ2-2; tentative D call: TRBD1 (5 bases). V was clipped by 7 bases and J by 3 bases, with 12 bases between them. Looked up from germline, CDR1 is MNHNS and CDR2 is SASEGT. The CDR3 runs 14 residues. This CDR3 is CASMEGVYTGELFF. As DNA, the CDR3 is TGTGCCAGCATGGAAGGGGTTTACACCGGGGAGCTGTTTTTT.

The chain is built from TRBV7-9 and TRBJ1-1; D uncertain. This CDR3 contains 16 residues. Per the germline V gene, CDR1 is SEHNR and CDR2 is FQNEAQ (reference sequence). The V and J ends lost 4 bases and 0 bases respectively, with 15 bases between them. The CDR3 loop reads CASSSVVASLNTEAFF. The DNA of the CDR3 is TGTGCCAGCAGCTCGGTCGTAGCGTCACTGAACACTGAAGCTTTCTTT.

The genes are TRBV6-1 and TRBJ2-1; D may be TRBD1 (6 bases). Trimming removed 7 bases from V and 4 bases from J, with 11 bases in between. The CDR3 contains 13 residues. Germline values: CDR1 MNHNS, CDR2 SASEGT. The CDR3, as DNA: TGTGCCAGCATCAAGGACAGTTACAATGAGCAGTTCTTC. Its protein product is CASIKDSYNEQFF.

The rearrangement joins TRBV5-5 to TRBJ1-4, with 9 bases fitting TRBD1. CDR3 length equals 16 residues. V trimming: 0 bases; J trimming: 12 bases; junction bases outside the gene matches: 12. Looked up from germline, CDR1 is SGHKS and CDR2 is YYEKEE (reference sequence). CDR3 DNA: TGTGCCAGCAGCTTGGACGGCGGACAGGGGCCCTGGGAACTGTTTTTT. Protein sequence: CASSLDGGQGPWELFF.

The chain carries TRBV5-1 and TRBJ2-1, with D tentatively TRBD1 (6 bases). Germline CDR1 reads SGHRS; CDR2 reads YFSETQ. V gave up 1 base and J gave up 8 bases, with 16 bases separating them. The CDR3 runs 15 residues. The CDR3 DNA is TGCGCCAGCAGCTTGATGGGGGCTCTTTCGGATGAGCAGTTCTTC. It is translated as CASSLMGALSDEQFF.

The rearrangement links TRBV10-3 to TRBJ2-2; D call uncertain. The CDR3 runs to 15 residues. The V and J ends lost 4 bases and 0 bases respectively, with 9 bases between them. CDR1 is ENHRY, CDR2 SYGVKD, per germline. The CDR3, as DNA: TGTGCCATCAGTGGAGGTGACGCGAACACCGGGGAGCTGTTTTTT. This encodes CAISGGDANTGELFF.

With respect to this clone: This same CDR3 is encoded by further DNA sequences in the sample. The chain employs TRBV30 and TRBJ1-5; D is undetermined. The CDR3 is 13 amino acids. The V end lost 1 base, the J end lost 1 base, and 5 bases lay between the germline ends. CDR1 is GTSNPN and CDR2 is SVGIG in the germline V gene (reference sequence). Written as DNA, the CDR3 is TGTGCCTGGAGTGGGAACAGCAATCAGCCCCAGCATTTT. As protein: CAWSGNSNQPQHF. The full variable domain, rest sourced from reference TRBV30 and TRBJ1-5, is SQTIHQWPATLVQPVGSPLSLECTVEGTSNPNLYWYRQAAGRGLQLLFYSVGIGQISSEVPQNLSASRPQDRQFILSSKKLLLSDSGFYLCAWSGNSNQPQHFGDGTRLSIL.

The chain joins TRBV5-1 to TRBJ1-1; 10 bases are a match to TRBD1. The CDR3 contains 12 residues. Germline CDR1 is SGHRS and CDR2 is YFSETQ. Germline trimming cut 3 bases from V and 12 bases from J; bases unmatched to any gene: 5. The CDR3 DNA reads TGCGCCAGCAGCTGGGGGGACAGGGGTTCTTTCTTT. Its translation is CASSWGDRGSFF.

The V gene is TRBV5-1, the J gene TRBJ2-3, with 12 bases identical to TRBD2. Germline CDR1 is SGHRS and CDR2 is YFSETQ. V dropped 3 bases and J dropped 3; count of bases not matched to a gene: 8. This CDR3 has 17 residues. DNA of the CDR3: TGCGCCAGCAGCTACCTAGCGGGAGGGCCTGTGACAGATACGCAGTATTTT. This codes for CASSYLAGGPVTDTQYF.

This chain joins TRBV28 and TRBJ1-6; D is unclear. V lost 2 bases to trimming and J lost 14 bases, with 10 bases between them. The germline V gene has CDR1 MDHEN and CDR2 SYDVKM. The CDR3 extends over 12 amino acids. CDR3 DNA sequence: TGTGCCAGCAGTTTAACTCAGATGGCCCTCCACTTT. This encodes CASSLTQMALHF.

This chain links TRBV5-1 with TRBJ2-1; D unclear. In germline, CDR1 is SGHRS, CDR2 YFSETQ. The CDR3 contains 16 residues. V shed 1 base and J shed 0 bases, with 11 bases lying between them. This CDR3 reads CASSLTAPPSYNEQFF. Here the CDR3 DNA reads TGCGCCAGCAGCTTGACGGCTCCCCCCTCCTACAATGAGCAGTTCTTC.

CDR3 residues: CASTSNRGVYGYTF. CDR3 DNA: TGTGCCAGTACTTCGAACAGGGGCGTCTATGGCTACACCTTC. This chain uses TRBV19 with TRBJ1-2, with 7 bases lining up with TRBD1. Germline V gene lookup returns CDR1 LNHDA and CDR2 SQIVND (reference sequence). Trimming took 7 bases from V and 4 from J; bases not matched to a gene: 9. This CDR3 contains 14 residues.